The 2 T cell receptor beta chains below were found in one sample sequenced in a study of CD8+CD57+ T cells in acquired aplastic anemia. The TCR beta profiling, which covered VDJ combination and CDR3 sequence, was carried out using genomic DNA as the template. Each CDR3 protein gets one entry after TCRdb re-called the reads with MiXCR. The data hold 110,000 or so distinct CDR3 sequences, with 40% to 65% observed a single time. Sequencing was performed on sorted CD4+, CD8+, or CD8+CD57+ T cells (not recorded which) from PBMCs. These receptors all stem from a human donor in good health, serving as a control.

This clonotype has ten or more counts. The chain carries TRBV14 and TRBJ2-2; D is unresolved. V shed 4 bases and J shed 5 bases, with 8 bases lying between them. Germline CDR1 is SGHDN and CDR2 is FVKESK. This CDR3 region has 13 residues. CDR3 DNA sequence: TGTGCCAGCAGCCCGACACCTACCGGGGAGCTGTTTTTT. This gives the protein CASSPTPTGELFF.

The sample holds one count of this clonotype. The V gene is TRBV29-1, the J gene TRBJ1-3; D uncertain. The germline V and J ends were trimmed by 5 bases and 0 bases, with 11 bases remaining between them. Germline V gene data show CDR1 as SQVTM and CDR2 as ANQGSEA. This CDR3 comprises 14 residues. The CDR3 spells CSVYRRSSGNTIYF. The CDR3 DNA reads TGCAGCGTTTACAGACGCTCCTCTGGAAACACCATATATTTT.